Each of the 29 T cell receptor beta chains below was sequenced from the same sample in a study of early T cells in non-severe SARS-CoV-2 infection. Via MiXCR, TCRdb re-called the 5' RACE reads, giving one row per CDR3 protein. The data hold roughly 83,000 distinct CDR3 sequences, with 8.5% to 12% observed a single time. Specimen: whole blood, collected at baseline. The receptors derive from an adult who was a healthcare worker with PCR-confirmed SARS-CoV-2 infection or an uninfected control (not recorded which).

This clonotype was found a few times. The chain joins TRBV5-1 to TRBJ1-2; D remains unclear. Germline V gene lookup returns CDR1 SGHRS and CDR2 YFSETQ. CDR3 length equals 14 residues. Trimming pared 2 bases from V and 0 bases from J, leaving 8 bases between. The CDR3: CASSFQDANYGYTF. CDR3 coding DNA: TGCGCCAGCAGCTTTCAAGACGCTAACTATGGCTACACCTTC.

This clonotype has just a few counts. V and J are TRBV5-1 and TRBJ2-3, with D perhaps TRBD1 (6 bases). The CDR3 runs 15 residues. The germline V gene has CDR1 SGHRS and CDR2 YFSETQ. The V end lost 0 bases, the J end lost 4 bases, and 12 bases lay between the germline ends. The CDR3 sequence is CASSLAYNRADTQYF. CDR3 in DNA: TGCGCCAGCAGCTTGGCGTACAACAGGGCAGATACGCAGTATTTT.

J is TRBJ2-7 and V is TRBV27; the match to TRBD2 covers 14 bases. Germline V gives CDR1 MNHEY, CDR2 SMNVEV (reference sequence). The CDR3 length is 19 residues. V shed 4 bases and J 1 base; nucleotides not matched to a gene: 12. CDR3 sequence: CASSSSPGLAGVGSYEQYF. In DNA form, the CDR3 reads TGTGCCAGCAGTTCCTCTCCGGGACTAGCGGGAGTGGGATCCTACGAGCAGTACTTC.

The chain is built from TRBV4-1 and TRBJ2-7; no clear D. Trimming took off 4 bases at V and 0 bases at J, with 16 bases between the two ends. The CDR3 sequence is 16 residues long. CDR1 and CDR2 (germline): MGHRA, YSYEKL. CDR3 sequence reads: CASSPGLVESSYEQYF. For the CDR3, the DNA is TGCGCCAGCAGCCCAGGTTTGGTTGAGAGCTCCTACGAGCAGTACTTC.

This clonotype is judged large. V usage is TRBV28 and J usage is TRBJ1-1; 7 positions agree with TRBD1. J was trimmed by 1 base and V by 3 bases; bases with no gene match: 11. The CDR3 totals 17 residues. Germline values: CDR1 MDHEN, CDR2 SYDVKM. In DNA, the CDR3 is TGTGCCAGCAGTTTCGTGTTCGACAGGGAGAAGAACACTGAAGCTTTCTTT. Translating gives CASSFVFDREKNTEAFF. The full variable domain, its missing parts supplied by reference TRBV28 and TRBJ1-1, is DVKVTQSSRYLVKRTGEKVFLECVQDMDHENMFWYRQDPGLGLRLIYFSYDVKMKEKGDIPEGYSVSREKKERFSLILESASTNQTSMYLCASSFVFDREKNTEAFFGQGTRLTVV.

The V gene is TRBV6-1, the J gene TRBJ1-4; D uncertain. V was pared by 5 bases and J by 7 bases, with 17 bases between. The germline V gene encodes CDR1 MNHNS and CDR2 SASEGT. This CDR3 has 15 amino acids. CDR3 loop: CASSKHIPTGEKLFF. CDR3 bases: TGTGCCAGCAGTAAACACATCCCGACGGGTGAAAAACTGTTTTTT.

This clonotype was observed a few times. The rearrangement uses TRBV6-2 or TRBV6-3 and TRBJ1-2; D is uncertain. Trimming left V 2 bases short and J 2 bases short, with 6 bases between. Germline V gene data show CDR1 as MNHEY and CDR2 as SVGEGT. This CDR3 is built from 13 residues. Written as DNA, the CDR3 is TGTGCCAGCAGTTACGGAAGAAACTATGGCTACACCTTC. Amino acids: CASSYGRNYGYTF.

This clonotype occurred many times. The V gene is TRBV7-8, the J gene TRBJ1-5, with no clear D. The CDR3 loop spans 14 amino acids. Germline loops: CDR1 SGHVS, CDR2 FQNEAQ. V was trimmed by 6 bases and J by 7 bases, leaving 16 bases between them. This CDR3 reads CASRTLGKGQPQHF. In DNA, the CDR3 is TGTGCCAGCAGAACACTGGGGAAAGGACAGCCCCAGCATTTT.

The chain links TRBV28 to TRBJ1-2; 8 positions match TRBD1. Germline loops: CDR1 MDHEN, CDR2 SYDVKM. This CDR3 region has 12 residues. J lost 5 bases, V lost 4 bases, and 0 bases had no gene match. In nucleotides, the CDR3 is TGTGCCAGCAGTTACAGGGGGTATGGCTACACCTTC. It translates to CASSYRGYGYTF.

This clonotype was recorded a few times. In nucleotides, the CDR3 is TGTGCCAGCAGCGCAGGTGGCGGGGGGTTCTATGGCTACACCTTC. The encoded protein is CASSAGGGGFYGYTF. The chain links TRBV9 to TRBJ1-2; the D gene is possibly TRBD1 (5 bases). Germline V gene sequence: CDR1 SGDLS, CDR2 YYNGEE. This CDR3 comprises 15 residues. Trimming shortened V by 3 bases and J by 4 bases, and 16 bases separated the two germline ends.

This clonotype was found a few times. The chain carries TRBV10-3 and TRBJ2-7; TRBD2 agrees at 9 bases. The CDR3 covers 15 residues. The V gene end was trimmed by 10 bases and the J gene end by 0 bases; junction bases not matched to a gene: 10. Germline V CDR1 and CDR2: ENHRY, SYGVKD. The CDR3 sequence: CATAGGDSFSYEQYF. The CDR3 region has the DNA TGTGCCACCGCGGGGGGGGACAGTTTCTCCTACGAGCAGTACTTC.

A few counts support this clonotype. The rearrangement joins TRBV7-2 to TRBJ2-1, with a weak D call TRBD2 (6 bases). Trimming pared 8 bases from V and 10 bases from J, leaving 27 bases between. The CDR3 length is 16 residues. Germline values: CDR1 SGHTA, CDR2 FQGNSA. CDR3 amino acids: CASQSPPGLASLEQFF. The CDR3 DNA sequence: TGTGCCAGCCAATCTCCGCCGGGACTTGCCTCCTTGGAGCAGTTCTTC.

This clonotype was observed at least ten times. The genes are TRBV28 and TRBJ2-3; TRBD2 aligns across 7 bases. With 3 bases clipped from V and 4 bases from J, the junction kept 7 bases outside the gene matches. Looked up from germline, CDR1 is MDHEN and CDR2 is SYDVKM. The CDR3 runs to 15 residues. CDR3 loop: CASSFEVGGSDTQYF. CDR3 in DNA: TGTGCCAGCAGTTTTGAGGTCGGGGGGTCAGATACGCAGTATTTT.

This sequence joins TRBV7-8 and TRBJ2-1; 7 bases are a match to TRBD1. Germline assignment: CDR1 SGHVS and CDR2 FQNEAQ. The V and J ends lost 5 bases and 8 bases, in that order; junction bases with no gene match: 18. This CDR3 is 17 amino acids long. The CDR3 sequence: CASSKRRQGLTPDEQFF. For the CDR3, the DNA is TGTGCCAGCAGCAAACGAAGACAGGGTTTAACTCCTGATGAGCAGTTCTTC.

The CDR3 nucleotides read TGCAGTGCTAGGGGGAGGACCTCATTCGATGAGCAGTTCTTC. Protein product: CSARGRTSFDEQFF. The chain is built from TRBV20-1 and TRBJ2-1; D possibly corresponds to TRBD2 (6 bases). The CDR3 loop spans 14 amino acids. Germline CDR1 and CDR2: DFQATT and SNEGSKA (reference sequence). With 3 bases removed from V and 8 bases from J, the gap between germline ends came to 17 bases.

V usage is TRBV13 and J usage is TRBJ2-2; D ambiguous. There are 13 residues in the CDR3. In germline, CDR1 is PRHDT, CDR2 FYEKMQ (reference sequence). V was clipped by 8 bases and J by 3 bases, with 10 bases between them. CDR3 coding DNA: TGTGCCAGCTCGCCGGGCCACACCGGGGAGCTGTTTTTT. Amino acids: CASSPGHTGELFF.

This clonotype has more than one count but fewer than ten. The V call is TRBV4-2, the J call TRBJ2-3, with 14 nucleotides matching TRBD2. CDR3 length equals 20 residues. Germline CDR1 reads LGHNA; CDR2 reads YNFKEQ. Trimming cost V 3 bases and J 0 bases; bases outside gene matches: 11. CDR3 bases: TGTGCCAGCAGCCATCTCCGGGCGGGACTAGCGGGAGAGAGCACAGATACGCAGTATTTT. The encoded protein is CASSHLRAGLAGESTDTQYF.

The chain joins TRBV28 to TRBJ2-7, with D unclear. V lost 3 bases, J lost 4 bases, and 16 bases lay in between. There are 15 residues in the CDR3. CDR1 is MDHEN and CDR2 is SYDVKM in the germline V gene. The chain's CDR3 is CASSLGLSGRYEQYF. The CDR3 DNA follows: TGTGCCAGCAGTTTGGGCCTCTCGGGTCGTTACGAGCAGTACTTC.

This clonotype was picked up a small number of times. The J gene is TRBJ2-5, the V gene TRBV5-1, with 7 bases matching TRBD2. The CDR3 has 13 residues. Germline trimming cut 2 bases from V and 5 bases from J; bases unmatched to any gene: 3. The germline gives CDR1 SGHRS, CDR2 YFSETQ. The CDR3 region is CASSFAGEETQYF. DNA for the CDR3: TGCGCCAGCAGCTTCGCGGGAGAGGAGACCCAGTACTTC. Variable domain in full (rest from reference TRBV5-1 and TRBJ2-5): KAGVTQTPRYLIKTRGQQVTLSCSPISGHRSVSWYQQTPGQGLQFLFEYFSETQRNKGNFPGRFSGRQFSNSRSEMNVSTLELGDSALYLCASSFAGEETQYFGPGTRLLVL.

This clonotype appeared many times. The chain is built from TRBV2 and TRBJ2-6; D remains ambiguous. V was clipped by 0 bases and J by 4 bases, with 7 bases between them. The CDR3 loop spans 15 amino acids. CDR1 and CDR2 (germline): SNHLY, FYNNEI. The CDR3 reads CASSEAPGGANVLTF. Written as DNA, the CDR3 is TGTGCCAGCAGTGAAGCCCCTGGGGGGGCCAACGTCCTGACTTTC.

There are many counts of this clonotype. The CDR3 DNA sequence: TGTGCCAGCAGCTTACAATCGCGCGGAGAATTAGCAGATACGCAGTATTTT. Its translation is CASSLQSRGELADTQYF. The rearrangement joins TRBV7-8 to TRBJ2-3; D remains ambiguous. CDR1 and CDR2 from the germline V gene are SGHVS and FQNEAQ. This CDR3 has 17 residues. V gave up 2 bases and J gave up 4 bases, with 19 bases separating them.

This rearrangement joins TRBV12-3 or TRBV12-4 to TRBJ2-3; D may be TRBD1 or TRBD2 (7 bases each). V was clipped by 7 bases and J by 6 bases, with 26 bases between them. The CDR3 has 17 residues. CDR3 DNA sequence: TGTGCCAGCAAAAGGGGCCCACTAGCGACAGGGCCGGATACGCAGTATTTT. Translating it yields CASKRGPLATGPDTQYF.

Comment on this clonotype: One end of the junction fails to match germline, which may point to a read error. The gene calls are TRBV11-2 and TRBJ2-3; TRBD1 might be the D (6 bases). Germline V lookup: CDR1 SGHAT, CDR2 FQNNGV. The CDR3 has 15 amino acids. The DNA for the CDR3 is TGTGCCGGCAGCCCGAAGGGGGTCAGTGCAGATACGCAGTATTTT. It translates to CAGSPKGVSADTQYF.

The rearrangement uses TRBV19 and TRBJ1-2, with 7 positions matching TRBD1. CDR3 size: 15 residues. Germline trimming cut 9 bases from V and 2 bases from J; bases unmatched to any gene: 12. In germline, CDR1 is LNHDA, CDR2 SQIVND (reference sequence). The CDR3: CASQARQGLNYGYTF. The CDR3 DNA follows: TGTGCCAGCCAAGCGCGACAGGGTCTGAACTATGGCTACACCTTC.

This clonotype was counted ten times or more. V gene TRBV6-4 combines with J gene TRBJ2-2; a possible D gene is TRBD1 (8 bases). V dropped 6 bases and J dropped 1 base, with 18 bases sitting between them. Germline CDR1 reads MRHNA; CDR2 reads SNTAGT. The CDR3 spans 17 residues. The CDR3 DNA reads as TGTGCCAGCAGCAGGACACAGGGGGGGATGAACACCGGGGAGCTGTTTTTT. Protein product: CASSRTQGGMNTGELFF.

At least ten counts were recorded for this clonotype. The chain employs TRBV24-1 and TRBJ2-3; weak D call: TRBD2 (6 bases). Germline CDR1 is KGHDR and CDR2 is SFDVKD. The CDR3 is made up of 16 amino acids. Trimming stripped 3 bases from V and 0 bases from J, with 12 bases between. CDR3 sequence: CATSDPGGDSTDTQYF. Written as DNA, the CDR3 is TGTGCCACCAGTGATCCAGGCGGGGATAGCACAGATACGCAGTATTTT.

This clonotype was seen ten or more times. J is TRBJ2-7 and V is TRBV18, with 10 bases fitting TRBD2. Germline CDR1 KGHSH, CDR2 LQKENI. V shed 5 bases and J 6 bases; nucleotides not matched to a gene: 7. CDR3 length: 14 amino acids. The CDR3 spells CASSAGLAMGEQYF. The DNA for the CDR3 is TGTGCCAGCTCAGCGGGACTAGCGATGGGCGAGCAGTACTTC. Supplemented by reference TRBV18 and TRBJ2-7, the full variable domain reads NAGVMQNPRHLVRRRGQEARLRCSPMKGHSHVYWYRQLPEEGLKFMVYLQKENIIDESGMPKERFSAEFPKEGPSILRIQQVVRGDSAAYFCASSAGLAMGEQYFGPGTRLTVT.

The CDR3 sequence is CASRLKTVSSNTGELFF. The DNA for the CDR3 is TGTGCCAGTAGGTTGAAGACAGTTTCCTCGAACACCGGGGAGCTGTTTTTT. The genes are TRBV19 and TRBJ2-2; D may be TRBD1 (5 bases). The length of the CDR3 is 17 residues. The V and J ends lost 6 bases and 0 bases respectively, with 17 bases between them. Germline V gives CDR1 LNHDA, CDR2 SQIVND (reference sequence).

J is TRBJ2-7 and V is TRBV5-4; 8 nucleotides match TRBD1. V trimming: 1 base; J trimming: 4 bases; junction bases outside the gene matches: 4. The CDR3 extends over 14 amino acids. In germline, CDR1 is SGHNT, CDR2 YYREEE (reference sequence). The CDR3 is CASSLKGQEYEQYF. In nucleotides, the CDR3 is TGTGCCAGCAGCTTGAAGGGACAGGAGTACGAGCAGTACTTC.